The 15 T cell receptor beta chains presented below share a single source sample, sequenced in a study of cytomegalovirus exposure and HLA in healthy donors. Researchers ran the PCR with 60 Vbeta and 13 Jbeta primers. Data came from immunoSEQ multiplex PCR; TCRdb stores just in-frame clones and leaves some out. This table has approximately 140,000 clones, around 78% appearing once. What was sequenced was PBMCs. The receptors were sampled from a young woman in good health and CMV-seronegative.

The chain couples TRBV9 to TRBJ2-5; 11 bases are a match to TRBD1. The CDR3 contains 16 residues. Germline V gene sequence: CDR1 SGDLS, CDR2 YYNGEE. V dropped 0 bases and J dropped 2; count of bases not matched to a gene: 3. DNA of the CDR3: TGTGCCAGCAGCGTAGGTGGGACAGGGGGACAAGAGACCCAGTACTTC. It codes for CASSVGGTGGQETQYF.

The chain uses TRBV6-1 and TRBJ2-2; 15 bases are a match to TRBD2. Per germline, CDR1 MNHNS and CDR2 SASEGT. V was clipped by 6 bases and J by 10 bases; unmatched bases: 6. The CDR3 totals 15 residues. CDR3 nucleotides: TGTGCCAGCAGCCCAAGGACTAGCGGGAGGGTGGAGCTGTTTTTT. This gives the protein CASSPRTSGRVELFF.

The V and J genes are TRBV11-3 and TRBJ1-1, with D perhaps matching TRBD1 (6 bases). The CDR3 extends over 13 amino acids. The V gene lost 6 bases and the J gene lost 4 bases, with 12 bases spanning the gap. Germline CDR1 reads SGHNT; CDR2 reads YENEEA. The CDR3 is CASRQGWGTEAFF. The CDR3 region has the DNA TGTGCCAGCAGACAGGGTTGGGGCACTGAAGCTTTCTTT. Full variable domain (outside the CDR3, taken from reference TRBV11-3 and TRBJ1-1): EAGVVQSPRYKIIEKKQPVAFWCNPISGHNTLYWYLQNLGQGPELLIRYENEEAVDDSQLPKDRFSAERLKGVDSTLKIQPAELGDSAVYLCASRQGWGTEAFFGQGTRLTVV.

The chain recombines TRBV11-1 with TRBJ1-6; the D gene is possibly TRBD1 (5 bases). The CDR3 runs 16 residues. In germline, CDR1 is SGHAT, CDR2 FQDESV (reference sequence). Trimming took off 5 bases at V and 4 bases at J, with 15 bases between the two ends. The CDR3 is CASSRVMGQYNSPLHF. As DNA, the CDR3 is TGTGCCAGCAGCCGGGTGATGGGGCAGTATAATTCACCCCTCCACTTT.

The sample holds one count of this clone. The chain links TRBV15 to TRBJ1-1; D is unresolved. CDR1 is LNHNV and CDR2 is YYDKDF in the germline V gene (reference sequence). V was shortened by 0 bases and J by 1 base, with 9 bases between the two germline ends. CDR3 length: 15 amino acids. The CDR3 spells CATSRDMAPNTEAFF. The CDR3 bases are TGTGCCACCAGCAGAGATATGGCACCGAACACTGAAGCTTTCTTT. Using reference TRBV15 and TRBJ1-1 for the parts outside the CDR3, the full variable domain is DAMVIQNPRYQVTQFGKPVTLSCSQTLNHNVMYWYQQKSSQAPKLLFHYYDKDFNNEADTPDNFQSRRPNTSFCFLDIRSPGLGDTAMYLCATSRDMAPNTEAFFGQGTRLTVV.

This chain connects TRBV9 to TRBJ2-7, with D uncertain. The ends were cut back, 0 bases at V and 6 bases at J, with 10 bases in the middle. Germline CDR1 SGDLS, CDR2 YYNGEE. The CDR3 has 13 amino acids. CDR3 loop: CASSVDGLSEQYF. The CDR3 coding sequence is TGTGCCAGCAGCGTAGACGGTCTCTCCGAGCAGTACTTC.

With respect to this clone: This specimen includes other DNA sequences encoding the same CDR3. The chain is built from TRBV29-1 and TRBJ2-4; tentatively, D is TRBD2 (6 bases). The CDR3 covers 13 residues. CDR1 is SQVTM, CDR2 ANQGSEA, per germline. V was clipped by 6 bases and J by 0 bases, with 9 bases between them. Here the CDR3 reads CSVGGRAKNIQYF. CDR3 DNA sequence: TGCAGCGTGGGGGGAAGAGCCAAAAACATTCAGTACTTC.

This clone was counted once. This chain uses TRBV2 with TRBJ1-2; D is possibly TRBD1 (5 bases). The CDR3 sequence is 13 residues long. CDR1 and CDR2 from the germline V gene are SNHLY and FYNNEI. V shed 3 bases and J shed 8 bases, with 13 bases lying between them. This CDR3 is CASSEGRVRGYTF. CDR3 coding DNA: TGTGCCAGCAGTGAGGGCAGGGTACGGGGCTACACCTTC.

The chain joins TRBV7-6 to TRBJ2-3; the match to TRBD1 covers 7 bases. With 1 base clipped from V and 4 bases from J, the junction kept 2 bases outside the gene matches. Germline loops: CDR1 SGHVS, CDR2 FNYEAQ. The CDR3 covers 14 residues. The CDR3 DNA sequence: TGTGCCAGCAGCTTAGTCCAGGGGGCAGATACGCAGTATTTT. Protein product: CASSLVQGADTQYF.

The chain recombines TRBV5-6 with TRBJ1-4; 10 nucleotides align to TRBD1. V was pared by 0 bases and J by 8 bases, with 4 bases of the junction left unmatched. This CDR3 is built from 15 residues. Germline V gene data show CDR1 as SGHDT and CDR2 as YYEEEE. The CDR3 sequence is CASSLGQGAAEKLFF. Here the CDR3 DNA reads TGTGCCAGCAGCTTGGGACAGGGGGCGGCAGAAAAACTGTTTTTT.

The chain employs TRBV18 and TRBJ2-3; D unclear. V lost 3 bases and J 6 bases, leaving 16 bases between the germline ends. The germline V gene encodes CDR1 KGHSH and CDR2 LQKENI. The CDR3 length is 15 residues. CDR3 residues: CASSPPNFPRDTQYF. CDR3 DNA sequence: TGTGCCAGCTCACCTCCCAATTTTCCCCGGGATACGCAGTATTTT.

The chain is built from TRBV10-1 and TRBJ2-1; 9 bases agree with TRBD2. The junction had 11 bases not matched to a gene; V was cut back by 5 bases and J by 3 bases. The V gene's germline CDR1 is WNHNN and CDR2 SYGVQD (reference sequence). CDR3 size: 17 residues. This CDR3 reads CASSPGLALRGYNEQFF. Here the CDR3 DNA reads TGCGCCAGCAGTCCGGGACTAGCTCTGAGGGGCTACAATGAGCAGTTCTTC.

This chain links TRBV5-1 with TRBJ2-5; 7 positions match TRBD2. The CDR3 loop spans 16 amino acids. Germline values: CDR1 SGHRS, CDR2 YFSETQ. V was clipped by 7 bases and J by 1 base; unmatched bases: 13. DNA of the CDR3: TGCGCCAGCCGACGATTAGTGGGAGGGATCCAAGAGACCCAGTACTTC. Translating gives CASRRLVGGIQETQYF.

The rearrangement joins TRBV5-1 to TRBJ2-2; 7 bases map to TRBD1. The ends lost 3 bases at V and 1 base at J; junction bases unmatched: 0. CDR3 length: 14 amino acids. CDR1 and CDR2 from the germline V gene are SGHRS and YFSETQ. CDR3 coding DNA: TGCGCCAGCAGCTGGACAGGGAACACCGGGGAGCTGTTTTTT. It specifies CASSWTGNTGELFF.

V gene TRBV5-1 combines with J gene TRBJ2-2, with D tentatively TRBD2 (6 bases). The CDR3 totals 13 residues. Per germline, CDR1 SGHRS and CDR2 YFSETQ. Deletions cut 3 bases from V and 5 bases from J, with 8 bases between. The CDR3 protein is CASSSGGTGELFF. The CDR3 coding sequence is TGCGCCAGCAGCTCCGGAGGGACCGGGGAGCTGTTTTTT.